The sequence of this T cell receptor (beta chain) was determined in a study of T-cell reconstitution after alpha-beta-depleted transplantation in children. The library targeted TCRbeta and was prepared with unique molecular identifiers. MiXCR was run by TCRdb on the PCR reads, yielding one entry per CDR3 protein. The sample yields some 500,000 distinct CDR3 sequences, approximately 32% seen once. The ends lost 0 bases at V and 2 bases at J; junction bases unmatched: 4. Germline values: CDR1 DFQATT, CDR2 SNEGSKA (reference sequence). The CDR3 contains 15 residues. V gene TRBV20-1 combines with J gene TRBJ2-3, with 8 bases identical to TRBD2. This TCR was recovered from a human donor who donated a stem cell graft to a child with aplastic anemia. Here the sequenced sample was PBMCs from the stem cell graft donor, taken from the stem cell graft. CDR3 sequence reads: CSARELAGSTDTQYF. In nucleotides, the CDR3 is TGCAGTGCTAGAGAGCTAGCGGGCTCCACAGATACGCAGTATTTT.